This T cell receptor (beta chain) was recorded in a study of metastatic and nonmetastatic thyroid tumors. Each patient came to thyroid surgery without any prior treatment (of any kind). TCRdb redid the clone calls on the PCR reads using MiXCR. The sample consists of about 18,000 clones, just under 30% of them appearing once. The CDR3 is 12 residues long. Germline assignment: CDR1 DFQATT and CDR2 SNEGSKA (reference sequence). The table lists this clone with many counts. The junction shows a germline mismatch at one end, possibly a read error. The TCR originated in a male donor with papillary thyroid cancer or a benign thyroid nodule (not recorded which). Some clones in this sample may be carry-over from other donors' samples. Sequencing used tumor tissue. This chain connects TRBV20-1 to TRBJ1-1; 10 nucleotides line up with TRBD1. CDR3 sequence (DNA): TGCAGTGCTCGAGACAGGGGGCCCCGTCCCCCTTTT. Translation gives CSARDRGPRPPF.